This entry lists 21 T cell receptor beta chains sequenced from one sample in a study of control samples from healthy donors and cancer patients. Sequencing used immunoSEQ multiplex PCR; TCRdb keeps in-frame clones, though not all of them. The top ten hold about 16% of the sample, which has 90,000 to 110,000 clones, more than 85% seen once. The specimen was blood. The receptors originated from a woman aged 50 to 60 in good health.

The chain uses TRBV6-2 or TRBV6-3 and TRBJ1-5; perhaps TRBD1 as D (5 bases). This CDR3 region has 15 residues. The ends were cut back, 4 bases at V and 3 bases at J, with 13 bases in the middle. Germline V CDR1 and CDR2: MNHEY, SVGEGT. In DNA, the CDR3 is TGTGCCAGCAGTTTCTCGGGACGAATCAATCAGCCCCAGCATTTT. As protein: CASSFSGRINQPQHF.

The chain combines TRBV19 with TRBJ1-2, with TRBD1 as a possible D gene (5 bases). With 0 bases removed from V and 4 bases from J, the gap between germline ends came to 12 bases. The CDR3 loop spans 15 amino acids. The germline V gene has CDR1 LNHDA and CDR2 SQIVND (reference sequence). The DNA for the CDR3 is TGTGCCAGTAGTATAGAAGCCGGGGCCACCTATGGCTACACCTTC. It encodes CASSIEAGATYGYTF.

The chain has TRBV5-4 and TRBJ1-1; 7 positions match TRBD1. The CDR3 has 16 amino acids. Germline V gives CDR1 SGHNT, CDR2 YYREEE (reference sequence). V trimming: 1 base; J trimming: 2 bases; junction bases outside the gene matches: 8. The CDR3 protein is CASSLYEGAPNTEAFF. CDR3 coding DNA: TGTGCCAGCAGCTTGTATGAGGGGGCCCCAAACACTGAAGCTTTCTTT.

The J gene is TRBJ1-1, the V gene TRBV20-1; a possible D gene is TRBD1 (5 bases). This CDR3 is 15 amino acids long. Germline V gene sequence: CDR1 DFQATT, CDR2 SNEGSKA (reference sequence). V gave up 3 bases and J gave up 6 bases, with 20 bases separating them. The chain's CDR3 is CSASGTLRVVAEAFF. Here the CDR3 DNA reads TGCAGTGCTAGTGGGACCCTCAGGGTAGTCGCTGAAGCTTTCTTT.

The chain employs TRBV7-9 and TRBJ1-1; 7 bases fit TRBD1. CDR1 is SEHNR, CDR2 FQNEAQ, per germline (reference sequence). Trimming took 4 bases from V and 0 from J; bases not matched to a gene: 5. The CDR3 has 15 residues. CDR3 in amino acids: CASSSRDSLNTEAFF. The DNA of the CDR3 is TGTGCCAGCAGCTCCCGGGACAGTTTGAACACTGAAGCTTTCTTT.

V gene TRBV27 combines with J gene TRBJ2-1; the match to TRBD2 covers 8 bases. The V segment lost 6 bases and the J segment 6 bases; nucleotides outside the gene matches: 10. CDR1 MNHEY and CDR2 SMNVEV come from the germline V gene (reference sequence). This CDR3 is built from 15 residues. CDR3 nucleotide sequence: TGTGCCAGCAGCCCGCCGGCGGGAGGTGTCAATGAGCAGTTCTTC. Amino acids: CASSPPAGGVNEQFF.

The rearrangement uses TRBV11-1 and TRBJ1-1; no clear D gene. The CDR3 has 13 amino acids. Germline assignment: CDR1 SGHAT and CDR2 FQDESV (reference sequence). V shed 5 bases and J shed 5 bases, with 12 bases lying between them. The CDR3 here is CASSPRQLTEAFF. The CDR3 region has the DNA TGTGCCAGCAGCCCCCGGCAATTGACTGAAGCTTTCTTT.

The V gene is TRBV18, the J gene TRBJ2-4; D gene ambiguous. V lost 2 bases, J lost 0 bases, and 11 bases lay in between. CDR3 size: 16 residues. Per the germline V gene, CDR1 is KGHSH and CDR2 is LQKENI. The DNA for the CDR3 is TGTGCCAGCTCACCAGACAAGCTGCTAGCCAAAAACATTCAGTACTTC. Encoded protein: CASSPDKLLAKNIQYF.

The gene calls are TRBV14 and TRBJ1-2, with 7 bases that match TRBD1. CDR3 length equals 15 residues. V lost 3 bases, J lost 4 bases, and 8 bases stayed unmatched. Germline V CDR1 and CDR2: SGHDN, FVKESK. The CDR3 DNA sequence: TGTGCCAGCAGCCAGGAGACAGGGCCCCGCTATGGCTACACCTTC. Translated: CASSQETGPRYGYTF.

The chain links TRBV7-2 to TRBJ2-1; possibly TRBD1 for D (6 bases). The length of the CDR3 is 15 residues. Germline V gene lookup returns CDR1 SGHTA and CDR2 FQGNSA. V was cut by 5 bases and J by 5 bases, with 16 bases left in between. In DNA form, the CDR3 reads TGTGCCAGCAGCCGTCTAGGGGGAGCGAACAATGAGCAGTTCTTC. This codes for CASSRLGGANNEQFF.

The table lists this clone with a few counts. The gene calls are TRBV7-9 and TRBJ1-3, with D possibly matching TRBD1 (6 bases). The CDR3 has 17 amino acids. The germline V gene has CDR1 SEHNR and CDR2 FQNEAQ (reference sequence). Between the trimmed V and J ends, which lost 4 bases and 1 base, there was a span of 17 bases. As DNA, the CDR3 is TGTGCCAGCAGCTCCCCCGAGACAGGCCAGTCTGGAAACACCATATATTTT. It codes for CASSSPETGQSGNTIYF.

This rearrangement joins TRBV7-2 to TRBJ1-3; 7 bases line up with TRBD1. Germline trimming cut 5 bases from V and 0 bases from J; bases unmatched to any gene: 7. The CDR3 is 16 residues long. Germline V gene data show CDR1 as SGHTA and CDR2 as FQGNSA. This CDR3 reads CASSTGDRVSGNTIYF. The CDR3 DNA is TGTGCCAGCAGCACCGGGGACAGAGTCTCTGGAAACACCATATATTTT.

The rearrangement joins TRBV6-5 to TRBJ2-1; the D gene is possibly TRBD1 (7 bases). V dropped 6 bases and J dropped 0 bases, with 12 bases sitting between them. CDR1 and CDR2 (germline): MNHEY, SVGAGI. The CDR3 contains 15 residues. The CDR3 nucleotides are TGTGCCAGCAGCGCAGGGGGGAGCTCCTACAATGAGCAGTTCTTC. Translating gives CASSAGGSSYNEQFF.

This rearrangement joins TRBV29-1 to TRBJ1-2, with D tentatively TRBD1 (5 bases). Trimming cost V 3 bases and J 4 bases, with 15 bases left between them. CDR1 and CDR2 (germline): SQVTM, ANQGSEA. The CDR3 has 14 residues. The CDR3 sequence: CSVEPNRKGYGYTF. CDR3 bases: TGCAGCGTTGAGCCAAACAGGAAGGGCTATGGCTACACCTTC.

The rearrangement uses TRBV3-1 (or the pseudogene TRBV3-2) and TRBJ2-1, with 8 bases aligning to TRBD2. CDR3 length: 16 amino acids. The V gene's germline CDR1 is LGHDT and CDR2 YNNKEL (reference sequence). J lost 4 bases, V lost 0 bases, and 5 bases had no gene match. The CDR3 DNA is TGTGCCAGCAGCCAAGATTTCGGGACTAGATACAATGAGCAGTTCTTC. Protein product: CASSQDFGTRYNEQFF.

J is TRBJ2-7 and V is TRBV5-6; D uncertain. The V end was cut by 0 bases, the J end by 2 bases, with 6 bases between. Germline V gene lookup returns CDR1 SGHDT and CDR2 YYEEEE. This CDR3 has 13 residues. CDR3 in DNA: TGTGCCAGCAGCTTGGCCATTGCCTACGAGCAGTACTTC. Amino acids: CASSLAIAYEQYF.

J is TRBJ2-7 and V is TRBV10-1; 7 nucleotides agree with TRBD1. With V trimmed by 4 bases and J by 3 bases, 0 bases remained unmatched. The CDR3 runs to 12 residues. The germline V gene encodes CDR1 WNHNN and CDR2 SYGVQD (reference sequence). The CDR3 region is CASSGQGYEQYF. Written as DNA, the CDR3 is TGCGCCAGCAGTGGACAGGGCTACGAGCAGTACTTC.

The J gene is TRBJ2-5, the V gene TRBV14, with TRBD2 matching 12 bases. This CDR3 has 16 residues. Per the germline V gene, CDR1 is SGHDN and CDR2 is FVKESK. Germline trimming cut 4 bases from V and 4 bases from J; bases unmatched to any gene: 7. The CDR3 DNA is TGTGCCAGCAGCCCGAGACTAGCGGGAGTAAGAGAGACCCAGTACTTC. Protein: CASSPRLAGVRETQYF. The full variable domain, rest sourced from reference TRBV14 and TRBJ2-5, is EAGVTQFPSHSVIEKGQTVTLRCDPISGHDNLYWYRRVMGKEIKFLLHFVKESKQDESGMPNNRFLAERTGGTYSTLKVQPAELEDSGVYFCASSPRLAGVRETQYFGPGTRLLVL.

The V and J genes are TRBV4-3 and TRBJ1-5; 10 nucleotides agree with TRBD1. The V gene end was trimmed by 0 bases and the J gene end by 6 bases; junction bases not matched to a gene: 2. The germline V gene has CDR1 LGHNA and CDR2 YSLEER. The CDR3 is 15 amino acids. In DNA, the CDR3 is TGCGCCAGCAGCCAAGATGGGACAGGGGTTCAGCCCCAGCATTTT. Translating it yields CASSQDGTGVQPQHF.

J is TRBJ2-1 and V is TRBV24-1; D unresolved. CDR3 length: 16 residues. The germline V gene encodes CDR1 KGHDR and CDR2 SFDVKD. The germline V and J ends were trimmed by 4 bases and 4 bases, with 16 bases remaining between them. In nucleotides, the CDR3 is TGTGCCACCAGTGACGAAGACACGCCGCCTTACAATGAGCAGTTCTTC. Protein: CATSDEDTPPYNEQFF.

The chain uses TRBV5-1 and TRBJ2-7; D is unclear. Trimming pared 0 bases from V and 3 bases from J, leaving 4 bases between. CDR1 and CDR2 from the germline V gene are SGHRS and YFSETQ. CDR3 size: 12 residues. CDR3 DNA: TGCGCCAGCAGCTTGGGGGACTACGAGCAGTACTTC. Amino acids: CASSLGDYEQYF. Full variable domain (remainder filled in from reference TRBV5-1 and TRBJ2-7): KAGVTQTPRYLIKTRGQQVTLSCSPISGHRSVSWYQQTPGQGLQFLFEYFSETQRNKGNFPGRFSGRQFSNSRSEMNVSTLELGDSALYLCASSLGDYEQYFGPGTRLTVT.